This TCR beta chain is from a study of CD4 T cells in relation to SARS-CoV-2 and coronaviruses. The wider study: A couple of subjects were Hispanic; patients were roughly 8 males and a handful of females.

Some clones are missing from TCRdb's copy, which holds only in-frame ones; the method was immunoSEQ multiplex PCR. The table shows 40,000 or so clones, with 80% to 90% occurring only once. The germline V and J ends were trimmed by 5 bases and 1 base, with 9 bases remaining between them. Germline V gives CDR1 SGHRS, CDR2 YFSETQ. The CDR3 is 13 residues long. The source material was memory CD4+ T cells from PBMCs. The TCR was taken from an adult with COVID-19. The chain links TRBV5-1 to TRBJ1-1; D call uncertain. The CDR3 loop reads CASSRSENTEAFF. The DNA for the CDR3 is TGCGCCAGCAGTCGGTCAGAGAACACTGAAGCTTTCTTT.